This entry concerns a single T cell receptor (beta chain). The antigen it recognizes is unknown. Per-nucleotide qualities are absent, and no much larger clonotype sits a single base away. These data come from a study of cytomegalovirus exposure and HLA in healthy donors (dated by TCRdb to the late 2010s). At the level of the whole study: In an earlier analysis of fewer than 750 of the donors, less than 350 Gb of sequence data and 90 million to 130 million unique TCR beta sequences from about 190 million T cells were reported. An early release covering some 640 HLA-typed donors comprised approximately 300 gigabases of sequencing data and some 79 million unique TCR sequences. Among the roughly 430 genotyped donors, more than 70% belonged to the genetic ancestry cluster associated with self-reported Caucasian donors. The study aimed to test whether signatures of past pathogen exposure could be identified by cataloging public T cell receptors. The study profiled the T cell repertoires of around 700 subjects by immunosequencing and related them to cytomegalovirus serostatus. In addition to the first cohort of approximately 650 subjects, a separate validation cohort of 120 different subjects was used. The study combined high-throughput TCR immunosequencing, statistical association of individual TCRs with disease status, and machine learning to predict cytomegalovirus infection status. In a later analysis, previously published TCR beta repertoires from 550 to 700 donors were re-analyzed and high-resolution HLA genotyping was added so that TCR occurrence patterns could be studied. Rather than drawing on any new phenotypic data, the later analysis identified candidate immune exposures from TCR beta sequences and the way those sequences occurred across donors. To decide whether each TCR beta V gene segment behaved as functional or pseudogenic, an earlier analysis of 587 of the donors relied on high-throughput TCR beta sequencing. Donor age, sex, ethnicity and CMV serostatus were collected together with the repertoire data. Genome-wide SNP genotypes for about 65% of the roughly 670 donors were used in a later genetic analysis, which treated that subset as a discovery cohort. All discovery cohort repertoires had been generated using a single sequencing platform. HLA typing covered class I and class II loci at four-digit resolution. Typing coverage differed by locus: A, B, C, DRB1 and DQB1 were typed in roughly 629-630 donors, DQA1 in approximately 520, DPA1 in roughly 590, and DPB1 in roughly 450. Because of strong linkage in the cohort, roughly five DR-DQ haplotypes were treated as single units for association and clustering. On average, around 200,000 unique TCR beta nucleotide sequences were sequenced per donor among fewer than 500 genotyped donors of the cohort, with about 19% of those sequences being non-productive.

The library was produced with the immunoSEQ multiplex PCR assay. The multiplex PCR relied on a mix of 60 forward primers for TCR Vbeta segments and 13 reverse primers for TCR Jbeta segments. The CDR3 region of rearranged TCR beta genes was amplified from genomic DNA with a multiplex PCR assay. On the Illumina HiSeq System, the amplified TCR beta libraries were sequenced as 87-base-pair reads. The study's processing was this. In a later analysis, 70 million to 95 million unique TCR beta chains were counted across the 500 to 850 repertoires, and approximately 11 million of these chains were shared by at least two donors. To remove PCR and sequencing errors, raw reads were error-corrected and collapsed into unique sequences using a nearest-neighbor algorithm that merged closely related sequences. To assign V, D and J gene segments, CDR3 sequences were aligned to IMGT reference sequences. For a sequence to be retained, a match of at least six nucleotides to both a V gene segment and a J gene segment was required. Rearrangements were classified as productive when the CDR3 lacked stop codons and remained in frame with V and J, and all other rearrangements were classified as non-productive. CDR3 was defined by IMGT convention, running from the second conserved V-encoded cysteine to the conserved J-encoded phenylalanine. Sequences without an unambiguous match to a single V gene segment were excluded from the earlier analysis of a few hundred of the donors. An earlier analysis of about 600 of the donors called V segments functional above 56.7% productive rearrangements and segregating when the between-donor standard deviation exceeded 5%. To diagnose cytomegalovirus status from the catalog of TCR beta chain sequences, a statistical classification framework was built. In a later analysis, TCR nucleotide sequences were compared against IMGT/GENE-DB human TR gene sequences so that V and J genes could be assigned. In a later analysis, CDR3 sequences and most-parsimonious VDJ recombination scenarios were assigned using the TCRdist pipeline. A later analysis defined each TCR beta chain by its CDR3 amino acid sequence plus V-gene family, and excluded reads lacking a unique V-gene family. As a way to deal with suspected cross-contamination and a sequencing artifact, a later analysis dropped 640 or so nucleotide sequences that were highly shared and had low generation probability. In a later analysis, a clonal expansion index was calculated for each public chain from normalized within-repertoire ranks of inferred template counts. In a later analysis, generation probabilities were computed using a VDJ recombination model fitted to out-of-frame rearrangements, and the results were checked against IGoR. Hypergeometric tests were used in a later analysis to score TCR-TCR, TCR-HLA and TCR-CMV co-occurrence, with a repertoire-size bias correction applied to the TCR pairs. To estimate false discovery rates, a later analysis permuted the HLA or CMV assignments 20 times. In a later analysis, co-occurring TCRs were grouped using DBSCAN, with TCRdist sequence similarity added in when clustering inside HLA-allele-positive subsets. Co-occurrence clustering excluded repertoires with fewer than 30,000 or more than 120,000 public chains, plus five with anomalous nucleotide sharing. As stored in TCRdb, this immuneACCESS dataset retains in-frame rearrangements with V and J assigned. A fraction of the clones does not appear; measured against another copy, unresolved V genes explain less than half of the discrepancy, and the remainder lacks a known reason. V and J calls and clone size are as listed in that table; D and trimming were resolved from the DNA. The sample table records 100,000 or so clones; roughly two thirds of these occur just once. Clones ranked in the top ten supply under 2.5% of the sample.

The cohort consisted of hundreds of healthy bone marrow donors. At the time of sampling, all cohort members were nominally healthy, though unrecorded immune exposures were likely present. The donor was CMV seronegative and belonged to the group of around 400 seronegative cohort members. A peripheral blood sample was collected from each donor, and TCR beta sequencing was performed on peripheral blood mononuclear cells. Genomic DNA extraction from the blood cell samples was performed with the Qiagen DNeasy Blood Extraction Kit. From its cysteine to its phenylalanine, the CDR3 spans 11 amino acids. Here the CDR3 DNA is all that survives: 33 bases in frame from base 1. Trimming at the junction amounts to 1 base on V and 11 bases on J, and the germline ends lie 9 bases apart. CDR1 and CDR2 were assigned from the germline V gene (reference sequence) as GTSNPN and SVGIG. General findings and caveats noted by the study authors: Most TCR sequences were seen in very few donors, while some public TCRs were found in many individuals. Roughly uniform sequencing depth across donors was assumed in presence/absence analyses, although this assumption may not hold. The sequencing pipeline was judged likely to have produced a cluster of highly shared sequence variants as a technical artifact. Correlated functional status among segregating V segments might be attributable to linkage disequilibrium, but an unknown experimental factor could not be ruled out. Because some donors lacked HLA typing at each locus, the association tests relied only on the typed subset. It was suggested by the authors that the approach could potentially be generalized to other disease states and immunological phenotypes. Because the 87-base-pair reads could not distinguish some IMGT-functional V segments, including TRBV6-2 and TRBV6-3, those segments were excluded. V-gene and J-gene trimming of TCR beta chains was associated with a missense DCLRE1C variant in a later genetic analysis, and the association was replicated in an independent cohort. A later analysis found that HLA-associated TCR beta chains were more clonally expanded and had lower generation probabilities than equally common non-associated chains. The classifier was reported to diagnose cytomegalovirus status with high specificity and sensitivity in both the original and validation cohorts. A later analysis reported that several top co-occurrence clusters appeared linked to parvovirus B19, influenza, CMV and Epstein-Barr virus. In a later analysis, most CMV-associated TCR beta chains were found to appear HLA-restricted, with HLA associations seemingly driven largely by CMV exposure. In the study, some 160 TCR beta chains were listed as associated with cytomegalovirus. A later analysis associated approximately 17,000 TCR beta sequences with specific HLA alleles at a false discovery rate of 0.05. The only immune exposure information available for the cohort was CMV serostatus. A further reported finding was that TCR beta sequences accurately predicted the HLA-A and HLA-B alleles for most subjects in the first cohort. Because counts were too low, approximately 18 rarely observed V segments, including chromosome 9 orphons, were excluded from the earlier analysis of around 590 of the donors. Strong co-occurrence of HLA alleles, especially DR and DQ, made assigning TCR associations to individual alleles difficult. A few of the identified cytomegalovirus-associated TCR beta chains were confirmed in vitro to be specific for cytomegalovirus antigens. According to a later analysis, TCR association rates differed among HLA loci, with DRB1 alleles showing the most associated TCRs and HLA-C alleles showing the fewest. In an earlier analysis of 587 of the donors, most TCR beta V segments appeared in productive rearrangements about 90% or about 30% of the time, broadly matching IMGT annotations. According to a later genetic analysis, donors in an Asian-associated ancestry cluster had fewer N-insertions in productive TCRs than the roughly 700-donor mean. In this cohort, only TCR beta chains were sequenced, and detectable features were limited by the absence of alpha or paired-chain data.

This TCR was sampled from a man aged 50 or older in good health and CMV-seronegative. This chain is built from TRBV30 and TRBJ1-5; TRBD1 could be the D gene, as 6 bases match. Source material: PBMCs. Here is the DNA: TGTGCCTGGAGTGAGGGGGAAACCCAGCATTTT. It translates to CAWSEGETQHF.